This T cell receptor beta chain was obtained from a study of T cell responses to AZD1222 COVID-19 vaccine. The wider study: Pooling of second doses given at about 4 or about 12 weeks was done. General observations from the study: Spike-specific TCR depth and breadth grew after two AZD1222 doses. Most donors were white British, females outnumbered males, and clonal diversity was possibly underestimated. Researchers took repertoire samples only after the peak T cell response had come.

With respect to this clone: The antigen is unknown.

Clones were read by immunoSEQ multiplex PCR, and TCRdb kept only the in-frame ones, dropping some. The sample includes roughly 100,000 clones, around 95% of them seen just once. This TCR came from an adult in good health. The sample here was peripheral blood, taken on day 0 of AZD1222 vaccination.

CDR3 sequence (DNA): TGTGCCAGCAGCTTGGCTGGATCCACTGAAGCTTTCTTT. Its translation is CASSLAGSTEAFF. The chain couples TRBV5-6 to TRBJ1-1; D ambiguous. Germline CDR1 is SGHDT and CDR2 is YYEEEE. V lost 0 bases to trimming and J lost 4 bases, with 7 bases between them. The CDR3 sequence is 13 residues long.